This TCR beta chain was documented in a study of blood T cells in healthy people across ages. Primed by a sample-barcoded 5' primer and a J-beta primer mix, a second PCR proceeded for about 7 to 11 cycles. TCRdb redid the calling of the 5' RACE reads with MiXCR, one entry per CDR3 protein. This sample carries some 700,000 distinct CDR3 sequences, 40% to 45% of them seen once, and the ten largest clones take less than 25%. This clonotype was seen a handful of times. This TCR was recovered from a woman aged 60-75 years in good health. Sequenced material: blood.

CDR3 nucleotide sequence: TGTGCCAGCAGCTGGACAGGGGTGAGTGAGCAGTTCTTC. Residues: CASSWTGVSEQFF. This chain links TRBV28 with TRBJ2-1, with 9 bases that match TRBD1. CDR3 length equals 13 residues. The V segment lost 6 bases and the J segment 9 bases; nucleotides outside the gene matches: 6. The germline CDR1 and CDR2 sequences are MDHEN and SYDVKM.